The table lists the clone carrying this T cell receptor beta chain with a few counts. Its antigen remains unidentified. The record originates from a study of a mutant IDH1 vaccine in newly diagnosed glioma. Data came from immunoSEQ multiplex PCR; TCRdb stores just in-frame clones and leaves some out. The sample records some 33,000 clones, 50% to 60% being singletons. Time point meaning: week 5, during vaccination. What each vaccine dose contained was 300 ug of mutant IDH1 20-mer peptide, accompanied by topical imiquimod. This CDR3 is built from 15 residues. V was trimmed by 8 bases and J by 0 bases, leaving 14 bases between them. CDR1 and CDR2 (germline): LNHDA, SQIVND (reference sequence).

The specimen comprised PBMCs, sampled from a glioma patient whose treatment included an IDH1 peptide vaccine. The receptor was isolated from a woman between 18 and 30 years old with glioma. The V call is TRBV19, the J call TRBJ1-5; the D gene is possibly TRBD1 (5 bases). This CDR3 reads CASGANDNSNQPQHF. In DNA, the CDR3 is TGTGCCAGTGGGGCGAATGATAATAGCAATCAGCCCCAGCATTTT.